This TCR beta chain came from a study of T-cell memory formation after mild COVID-19. Findings of the study overall: Some clones that responded were present in memory (sampled pre-infection), which suggests cross-reactive memory joined. Second-wave clones reaching peak frequency on day 37 lacked confirmed SARS-CoV-2 specificity.

The 5'RACE method, run with constant-segment primers, produced TCR alpha and TCR beta cDNA libraries (carrying sample barcodes and UMIs). TCRdb independently ran MiXCR on the 5' RACE reads; one entry per CDR3 protein. The sample includes 540,000 or so distinct CDR3 sequences, over 20% of them seen just once. V lost 5 bases and J lost 1; bases outside the gene matches: 3. The CDR3 loop spans 15 amino acids. Germline-derived CDR1 and CDR2 are SEHNR and FQNEAQ (reference sequence). Ten or more counts support this clonotype. Its antigen is as yet unknown. The chain is built from TRBV7-9 and TRBJ2-2; 8 bases agree with TRBD2. Sequencing was performed on PBMCs or a T cell subset sorted from them (not recorded which). The TCR originated in an adult woman who had mild COVID-19 (a few samples of this study predate the infection). Cell type and time point are not known. CDR3 DNA sequence: TGTGCCAGCAGCCCGAGCGGGGGGAACACCGGGGAGCTGTTTTTT. It encodes CASSPSGGNTGELFF.